This paragraph covers one T cell receptor (beta chain) sequence. There is no known antigen for this receptor. No much larger clone exists at a distance of one base, and base qualities are not known. The cohort comprised under 700 healthy bone marrow donors. At the time of sampling, all cohort members were nominally healthy, though unrecorded immune exposures were likely present. The donor tested CMV seronegative, placing the donor among the 350 to 400 seronegative members of the cohort. Every donor gave a peripheral blood sample, and the peripheral blood mononuclear cells from that sample were used for TCR beta sequencing. Genomic DNA extraction from the blood cell samples was performed with the Qiagen DNeasy Blood Extraction Kit. This entry is derived from a study of cytomegalovirus exposure and HLA in healthy donors (dated by TCRdb to about 2017). Study-level background: An earlier analysis of 587 of the donors reported 250 to 350 Gb of sequence data and around 100 million unique TCR beta sequences obtained from some 200 million T cells. A later analysis re-examined previously published TCR beta repertoires from roughly 650 donors and added high-resolution HLA genotyping to investigate patterns of TCR occurrence. Across 398 genotyped donors of the cohort, an average of about 240,000 unique TCR beta nucleotide sequences per donor were sequenced, and roughly 17% of those sequences were non-productive. The later analysis used no new phenotypic data to find candidate immune exposures, relying instead on TCR beta sequences and their occurrence across donors. Alongside the repertoire data, information on donor age, sex, ethnicity and CMV serostatus was compiled. Approximately 310 gigabases of sequencing data and approximately 85 million unique TCR sequences were included in an early release covering roughly 600 HLA-typed donors. In a later genetic analysis, genome-wide SNP genotypes for 398 of the 666 donors were used, and that subset was treated as a discovery cohort. Along with the approximately 650-subject first cohort, a separate validation cohort of over a hundred different subjects was used. About five DR-DQ haplotypes were treated as single units for association and clustering because of strong linkage in the cohort. All discovery cohort repertoires had been generated on a single sequencing platform. HLA typing included class I and class II loci at four-digit resolution. An earlier analysis of approximately 640 of the donors applied high-throughput TCR beta sequencing to assess whether each TCR beta V gene segment acted as functional or pseudogenic. The aim of the study was to test whether cataloging public T cell receptors could identify signatures of past pathogen exposure. Among the approximately 420 genotyped donors, approximately 82% belonged to the genetic ancestry cluster associated with self-reported Caucasian donors. To predict cytomegalovirus infection status, the study combined high-throughput TCR immunosequencing, statistical association of individual TCRs with disease status, and machine learning. The T cell repertoires of 666 subjects were profiled by immunosequencing and related to cytomegalovirus serostatus. The number of typed donors differed by locus: about 629-630 for A, B, C, DRB1 and DQB1; approximately 530 for DQA1; 606 for DPA1; and some 450 for DPB1.

The germline V gene supplies CDR1 MRHNA and CDR2 SNTAGT. V is clipped by 5 bases and J by 0 bases, and the sequence between their germline boundaries is 13 bases long. The cysteine opens and the phenylalanine closes a CDR3 of 15 amino acids. Of the read, only the CDR3 DNA is kept; its 45 bases are in frame from base 1. Broad study findings and their caveats: In both the original and validation cohorts, the classifier was reported to diagnose cytomegalovirus status with high specificity and sensitivity. Because counts were too low, about 17 rarely observed V segments, including chromosome 9 orphons, were excluded from the earlier analysis of several hundred of the donors. A later analysis found that most CMV-associated TCR beta chains appeared HLA-restricted, with HLA associations seemingly driven largely by CMV exposure. Roughly uniform sequencing depth across donors was assumed in presence/absence analyses, although this assumption may not hold. Some IMGT-functional V segments, including TRBV6-2 and TRBV6-3, could not be distinguished by the 87-base-pair reads and were therefore excluded. A later genetic analysis reported fewer N-insertions in productive TCRs among donors in an Asian-associated ancestry cluster than the roughly 700-donor mean. At a false discovery rate of 0.05, a later analysis linked some 17,000 TCR beta sequences to specific HLA alleles. A further reported finding was that TCR beta sequences accurately predicted the HLA-A and HLA-B alleles for most subjects in the first cohort. A later analysis reported that several top co-occurrence clusters appeared linked to parvovirus B19, influenza, CMV and Epstein-Barr virus. This cohort had only TCR beta chains sequenced, and the lack of alpha or paired-chain data limited which features could be detected. Linkage disequilibrium might explain the correlated functional status among segregating V segments, but an unknown experimental factor could not be ruled out. A cluster of highly shared sequence variants was judged likely to represent a technical artifact of the sequencing pipeline. It was suggested by the authors that the approach could potentially be generalized to other disease states and immunological phenotypes. In vitro tests confirmed that a few of the cytomegalovirus-associated TCR beta chains recognize cytomegalovirus antigens. For the cohort, immune exposure information was limited to CMV serostatus. When HLA alleles, especially DR and DQ, strongly co-occurred, attributing TCR associations to individual alleles was difficult. HLA typing was unavailable for some donors at each locus, so association tests used only the typed subset. The study listed around 160 TCR beta chains as associated with cytomegalovirus. A later genetic analysis associated a missense DCLRE1C variant with V-gene and J-gene trimming of TCR beta chains, and an independent cohort replicated the association. In an earlier analysis of approximately 590 of the donors, most TCR beta V segments appeared in productive rearrangements about 87% or about 30% of the time, broadly matching IMGT annotations. A later analysis found that HLA-associated TCR beta chains were more clonally expanded and had lower generation probabilities than equally common non-associated chains. A later analysis found that TCR association rates varied across HLA loci, with DRB1 alleles showing the most associated TCRs and HLA-C alleles the fewest. Most TCR sequences were seen in very few donors, while some public TCRs were found in many individuals.

Library method: the immunoSEQ multiplex PCR assay. The multiplex PCR relied on a mix of 60 forward primers for TCR Vbeta segments and 13 reverse primers for TCR Jbeta segments. The CDR3 region of rearranged TCR beta genes was amplified from genomic DNA by a multiplex PCR assay. Amplified TCR beta libraries were sequenced as 87-base-pair reads on the Illumina HiSeq System. The study's processing was this. A later analysis counted 65 million to 90 million unique TCR beta chains across the 666 repertoires, and 10 million to 12 million of these chains were shared by at least two donors. To remove PCR and sequencing errors, raw reads were error-corrected and collapsed into unique sequences using a nearest-neighbor algorithm that merged closely related sequences. V, D and J gene segments were assigned by aligning CDR3 sequences to IMGT reference sequences. For a sequence to be retained, a match of at least six nucleotides was required to both a V gene segment and a J gene segment. Rearrangements were classified as productive when the CDR3 lacked stop codons and remained in frame with V and J, and all other rearrangements were classified as non-productive. CDR3 was defined according to IMGT convention as the region running from the second conserved V-encoded cysteine to the conserved J-encoded phenylalanine. The earlier analysis of 550 to 650 of the donors excluded any sequence lacking an unambiguous match to a single V gene segment. In an earlier analysis of 450 to 750 of the donors, a V segment was called functional when productive rearrangements were above 56.7%, and segregating when the standard deviation between donors exceeded 5%. A statistical classification framework was built to diagnose cytomegalovirus status from the catalog of TCR beta chain sequences. A later analysis assigned V and J genes by comparing TCR nucleotide sequences with IMGT/GENE-DB human TR gene sequences. In a later analysis, CDR3 sequences and most-parsimonious VDJ recombination scenarios were assigned using the TCRdist pipeline. In a later analysis, every TCR beta chain was defined by the combination of its CDR3 amino acid sequence and its V-gene family, and reads without a unique V-gene family were dropped. As a way to deal with suspected cross-contamination and a sequencing artifact, a later analysis dropped hundreds of nucleotide sequences that were highly shared and had low generation probability. For each public chain, a later analysis derived a clonal expansion index from normalized ranks of inferred template counts within each repertoire. In a later analysis, generation probabilities were computed using a VDJ recombination model fitted to out-of-frame rearrangements, and the results were checked against IGoR. A later analysis scored TCR-TCR, TCR-HLA and TCR-CMV co-occurrence with hypergeometric tests, applying a repertoire-size bias correction to TCR pairs. In a later analysis, false discovery rates were estimated by permuting HLA or CMV assignments 20 times. In a later analysis, co-occurring TCRs were grouped using DBSCAN, and TCRdist sequence similarity was added for clustering within HLA-allele-positive subsets. Repertoires with fewer than 30,000 or more than 120,000 public chains were left out of co-occurrence clustering, as were about 5 repertoires with anomalous nucleotide sharing. TCRdb retrieved this table from immuneACCESS and kept in-frame rearrangements only. Not all clones are present; in checked studies, unresolved V genes account for under half, and no reason is known for the remainder. That table is the source of V, J and clone size, and D and trimming were worked out from the DNA. This sample is represented by fewer than 250,000 clones; 80% to 85% of them were singletons. Of the sample, about 1% falls within the top ten clones.

The sequence derives from a woman aged 40 to 55 in good health and CMV-seronegative. Recombination linked TRBV6-4 to TRBJ1-1; the D gene assignment is ambiguous. Sequenced input: PBMCs. The CDR3 in this case is CASSTTLPLNTEAFF. Here is the DNA: TGTGCCAGCAGTACCACTCTCCCATTGAACACTGAAGCTTTCTTT.